These 17 T cell receptor beta chains were sequenced from one sample in a study of T cell responses to AZD1222 COVID-19 vaccine. Some clones are missing from TCRdb's copy, which holds only in-frame ones; the method was immunoSEQ multiplex PCR. The table lists over 150,000 clones, 90% of them singletons. Sequenced material: peripheral blood, taken on day 0 of AZD1222 vaccination. Receptor source: an adult in good health.

The V call is TRBV11-2, the J call TRBJ1-6; D gene unclear. The CDR3 consists of 14 residues. The V end lost 0 bases, the J end lost 10 bases, and 10 bases lay between the germline ends. Germline assignment: CDR1 SGHAT and CDR2 FQNNGV. The CDR3 here is CASSLDLSGSPLHF. CDR3 nucleotides: TGTGCCAGCAGCTTAGACCTAAGTGGATCACCCCTCCACTTT.

J is TRBJ1-1 and V is TRBV10-3; D uncertain. The CDR3 has 14 amino acids. Germline V gene lookup returns CDR1 ENHRY and CDR2 SYGVKD. The ends were cut back, 0 bases at V and 5 bases at J, with 10 bases in the middle. The DNA for the CDR3 is TGTGCCATCAGTGAGTCGGAACGGCAGACTGAAGCTTTCTTT. Translating it yields CAISESERQTEAFF.

This chain connects TRBV3-1 (or the pseudogene TRBV3-2) to TRBJ2-5; 7 nucleotides match TRBD2. Germline lookup yields CDR1 LGHDT and CDR2 YNNKEL (reference sequence). With 1 base clipped from V and 5 bases from J, the junction kept 10 bases outside the gene matches. CDR3 length equals 16 residues. CDR3 in amino acids: CASSQVASGLVETQYF. CDR3 DNA: TGTGCCAGCAGCCAAGTGGCTAGCGGCTTGGTCGAGACCCAGTACTTC.

This clone was seen just once. The V call is TRBV27, the J call TRBJ1-5, with D unresolved. The V and J ends lost 6 bases and 2 bases respectively, with 8 bases between them. Germline V gene sequence: CDR1 MNHEY, CDR2 SMNVEV (reference sequence). The length of the CDR3 is 13 residues. This CDR3 is CASRLWGNQPQHF. The DNA of the CDR3 is TGTGCCAGCAGACTTTGGGGCAATCAGCCCCAGCATTTT.

This rearrangement joins TRBV9 to TRBJ2-2; D may be TRBD2 (5 bases). From germline, CDR1 is SGDLS and CDR2 YYNGEE. V was cut by 1 base and J by 0 bases, with 10 bases left in between. The CDR3 consists of 16 residues. The CDR3 DNA follows: TGTGCCAGCAGCGTAAAAGCGGTCGCGAACACCGGGGAGCTGTTTTTT. Protein product: CASSVKAVANTGELFF.

This clone was seen just once. The chain joins TRBV15 to TRBJ2-3; D perhaps matches TRBD1 (6 bases). CDR1 is LNHNV and CDR2 is YYDKDF in the germline V gene (reference sequence). V was trimmed by 5 bases and J by 0 bases, leaving 15 bases between them. The CDR3 consists of 16 residues. The CDR3 region is CATSGYRAGSTDTQYF. In DNA, the CDR3 is TGTGCCACCAGCGGTTACAGGGCAGGTAGCACAGATACGCAGTATTTT.

The chain employs TRBV19 and TRBJ2-3; 10 positions agree with TRBD2. V lost 0 bases to trimming and J lost 5 bases; unmatched junction nucleotides: 8. Germline V gene sequence: CDR1 LNHDA, CDR2 SQIVND (reference sequence). CDR3 size: 17 residues. The CDR3 sequence: CASSIESSGGFLDTQYF. The DNA of the CDR3 is TGTGCCAGTAGTATAGAATCTAGCGGGGGATTCTTAGATACGCAGTATTTT. The full variable domain, rest sourced from reference TRBV19 and TRBJ2-3, is DGGITQSPKYLFRKEGQNVTLSCEQNLNHDAMYWYRQDPGQGLRLIYYSQIVNDFQKGDIAEGYSVSREKKESFPLTVTSAQKNPTAFYLCASSIESSGGFLDTQYFGPGTRLTVL.

The chain has TRBV28 and TRBJ1-6, with D perhaps matching TRBD1 (5 bases). Germline CDR1 and CDR2: MDHEN and SYDVKM. The CDR3 contains 15 residues. V was cut by 2 bases and J by 7 bases, with 12 bases left in between. The CDR3 nucleotides are TGTGCCAGCAGTTTAGGGGACCCCCAGAATTCACCCCTCCACTTT. Amino acids: CASSLGDPQNSPLHF.

The rearrangement links TRBV30 to TRBJ2-5; a weak D match, TRBD1 (6 bases). Germline values: CDR1 GTSNPN, CDR2 SVGIG (reference sequence). The CDR3 extends over 15 amino acids. Deletions cut 3 bases from V and 3 bases from J, with 17 bases between. The CDR3 protein is CAWSGQGRGEETQYF. In nucleotides, the CDR3 is TGTGCCTGGAGCGGTCAGGGGCGAGGGGAAGAGACCCAGTACTTC.

The V and J genes are TRBV7-9 and TRBJ1-3; no clear D. Germline V CDR1 and CDR2: SEHNR, FQNEAQ (reference sequence). V lost 3 bases and J lost 3, with 9 bases in between. This CDR3 contains 14 residues. The CDR3 reads CASSLNDHGNTIYF. The CDR3 bases are TGTGCCAGCAGCTTGAATGACCATGGAAACACCATATATTTT. Looking up the rest from reference TRBV7-9 and TRBJ1-3 gives the full variable domain: DTGVSQNPRHKITKRGQNVTFRCDPISEHNRLYWYRQTLGQGPEFLTYFQNEAQLEKSRLLSDRFSAERPKGSFSTLEIQRTEQGDSAMYLCASSLNDHGNTIYFGEGSWLTVV.

V usage is TRBV28 and J usage is TRBJ2-7, with 7 bases identical to TRBD1. Germline CDR1 MDHEN, CDR2 SYDVKM. This CDR3 spans 15 amino acids. The V and J ends lost 8 bases and 3 bases, in that order; junction bases with no gene match: 13. The CDR3 region has the DNA TGTGCCAGCCACCAGACAGGGTTTGACGGCTACGAGCAGTACTTC. Amino acid sequence: CASHQTGFDGYEQYF.

This chain connects TRBV4-3 to TRBJ1-4, with 7 nucleotides matching TRBD1. Germline lookup yields CDR1 LGHNA and CDR2 YSLEER. CDR3 length: 16 residues. V shed 1 base and J 5 bases; nucleotides not matched to a gene: 7. The CDR3, as DNA: TGCGCCAGCAGCCAAGGGGGGACAGACCGCAATGAAAAACTGTTTTTT. Its protein product is CASSQGGTDRNEKLFF.

The rearrangement links TRBV9 to TRBJ1-2; 7 bases line up with TRBD1. There are 15 residues in the CDR3. Trimming cost V 3 bases and J 4 bases; bases outside gene matches: 9. The germline gives CDR1 SGDLS, CDR2 YYNGEE. In DNA form, the CDR3 reads TGTGCCAGCAGCGCCCGGACAGGCGGACCCTATGGCTACACCTTC. Protein sequence: CASSARTGGPYGYTF.

The V call is TRBV5-6, the J call TRBJ1-4; D uncertain. Germline V gene lookup returns CDR1 SGHDT and CDR2 YYEEEE. This CDR3 region has 14 residues. Trimming took 0 bases from V and 6 from J, leaving 9 bases between them. CDR3 amino acids: CASSLAGWDEKLFF. DNA for the CDR3: TGTGCCAGCAGCTTGGCGGGGTGGGATGAAAAACTGTTTTTT.

The chain is built from TRBV5-6 and TRBJ2-6; the D gene is possibly TRBD1 (6 bases). Germline values: CDR1 SGHDT, CDR2 YYEEEE. V was trimmed by 0 bases and J by 1 base, leaving 11 bases between them. This CDR3 has 17 amino acids. The CDR3 DNA follows: TGTGCCAGCAGCTTGGACATCAGGGGATCTGGGGCCAACGTCCTGACTTTC. Its translation is CASSLDIRGSGANVLTF.

A word on this clone: The same CDR3 also results from other DNA sequences found in this sample. The chain links TRBV12-3 or TRBV12-4 to TRBJ2-7; D gene uncertain. V was clipped by 3 bases and J by 2 bases, with 5 bases between them. The CDR3 runs 12 residues. DNA for the CDR3: TGTGCCAGCAGTTTCGTTGCCTACGAGCAGTACTTC. Its protein product is CASSFVAYEQYF.

The chain recombines TRBV10-3 with TRBJ2-7; TRBD2 might be the D (6 bases). The V end lost 0 bases, the J end lost 3 bases, and 9 bases lay between the germline ends. The CDR3 has 14 amino acids. Germline assignment: CDR1 ENHRY and CDR2 SYGVKD. In DNA form, the CDR3 reads TGTGCCATCAGTGAGTCCCCGGGGGTCTACGAGCAGTACTTC. It specifies CAISESPGVYEQYF.